Below, 15 T cell receptor beta chains from the same sample are listed, as sequenced in a study of shared clonotypes between healthy human individuals. Sequencing was performed with immunoSEQ multiplex PCR; in TCRdb, only in-frame clones are kept and a portion is missing. The sample consists of roughly 810,000 clones, about 97% of them appearing once. Naive CD8 cells lacked CD45RO and underwent positive selection for CCR7, leaving out terminally differentiated effector memory CD45RA+ cells. Material: naive CD8+ T cells sorted from blood. The receptor set was obtained from a man aged 25 to 40 in good health.

The rearrangement uses TRBV28 and TRBJ1-5; weak D call: TRBD1 (5 bases). This CDR3 region has 16 residues. Trimming took off 7 bases at V and 3 bases at J, with 19 bases between the two ends. Germline CDR1 reads MDHEN; CDR2 reads SYDVKM. CDR3 sequence (DNA): TGTGCCAGCACCCCCCATGCAGGGACCTCCAATCAGCCCCAGCATTTT. Residues: CASTPHAGTSNQPQHF.

This chain connects TRBV19 to TRBJ2-3; D is unclear. This CDR3 spans 13 amino acids. CDR1 LNHDA and CDR2 SQIVND come from the germline V gene (reference sequence). The ends were cut back, 10 bases at V and 4 bases at J, with 15 bases in the middle. Here the CDR3 reads CATTPNRADTQYF. The CDR3 coding sequence is TGTGCCACCACCCCCAACCGGGCAGATACGCAGTATTTT.

This chain connects TRBV28 to TRBJ2-7; TRBD2 agrees at 9 bases. The junction had 11 bases not matched to a gene; V was cut back by 5 bases and J by 0 bases. Per the germline V gene, CDR1 is MDHEN and CDR2 is SYDVKM. The CDR3 has 17 residues. DNA for the CDR3: TGTGCCAGCAGTCTACCCGGGACTAGCTCCTACTCCTACGAGCAGTACTTC. Residues: CASSLPGTSSYSYEQYF.

This chain joins TRBV7-9 and TRBJ2-1; D call uncertain. Deletions cut 5 bases from V and 5 bases from J, with 19 bases between. The CDR3 contains 16 residues. Germline assignment: CDR1 SEHNR and CDR2 FQNEAQ (reference sequence). The CDR3 nucleotides are TGTGCCAGCAGCCCCGATTGGGTTCCGGAAAACAATGAGCAGTTCTTC. Encoded protein: CASSPDWVPENNEQFF.

This rearrangement joins TRBV7-3 to TRBJ2-5; no firm D call. From germline, CDR1 is SGHTA and CDR2 FQGTGA. Trimming stripped 5 bases from V and 1 base from J, with 11 bases between. The CDR3 has 14 amino acids. DNA for the CDR3: TGTGCCAGCAGCACTACCGGGTCCCAAGAGACCCAGTACTTC. Its translation is CASSTTGSQETQYF.

The gene calls are TRBV7-9 and TRBJ1-2, with unresolved D. V lost 2 bases and J 6 bases, leaving 13 bases between the germline ends. The CDR3 is made up of 14 amino acids. Germline CDR1 SEHNR, CDR2 FQNEAQ (reference sequence). The CDR3 spells CASSLSSAPDGYTF. DNA for the CDR3: TGTGCCAGCAGCTTATCCTCGGCCCCCGATGGCTACACCTTC.

This rearrangement joins TRBV12-5 to TRBJ1-2; D is unclear. Germline CDR1 is LGHNT and CDR2 is FRNRAP. The CDR3 is 11 residues long. V gave up 3 bases and J gave up 6 bases, with 5 bases separating them. The CDR3 is CASGFRDGYTF. The CDR3 DNA reads as TGTGCTAGTGGTTTTCGGGATGGCTACACCTTC.

The genes are TRBV7-9 and TRBJ2-7; 9 nucleotides align to TRBD1. The CDR3 is made up of 16 amino acids. Losses at the gene ends were 5 bases for V and 4 bases for J; bases not matched to a gene: 12. Per the germline V gene, CDR1 is SEHNR and CDR2 is FQNEAQ (reference sequence). The CDR3, as DNA: TGTGCCAGCAGCCCCAAGGGGGGGACAGGGATTTACGAGCAGTACTTC. Translated, it gives CASSPKGGTGIYEQYF.

The chain combines TRBV29-1 with TRBJ1-1; D is uncertain. Germline V lookup: CDR1 SQVTM, CDR2 ANQGSEA. The ends were cut back, 6 bases at V and 2 bases at J, with 7 bases in the middle. The CDR3 has 11 amino acids. CDR3 sequence (DNA): TGCAGCGTGGCTCGAAACACTGAAGCTTTCTTT. Translating it yields CSVARNTEAFF.

The chain has TRBV7-2 and TRBJ1-2; D gene unclear. Germline V gives CDR1 SGHTA, CDR2 FQGNSA. The CDR3 totals 14 residues. V lost 1 base, J lost 8 bases, and 14 bases lay in between. CDR3: CASSLVAGEEGYTF. Here the CDR3 DNA reads TGTGCCAGCAGCTTAGTCGCAGGAGAAGAGGGCTACACCTTC.

The rearrangement joins TRBV27 to TRBJ2-3; TRBD2 aligns across 12 bases. CDR1 and CDR2 (germline): MNHEY, SMNVEV (reference sequence). The V gene end was trimmed by 5 bases and the J gene end by 6 bases; junction bases not matched to a gene: 9. This CDR3 has 16 amino acids. This CDR3 reads CASSPRLAGASDTQYF. The DNA for the CDR3 is TGTGCCAGCAGTCCTAGACTAGCGGGAGCGTCCGATACGCAGTATTTT.

V usage is TRBV7-2 and J usage is TRBJ2-1; D tentatively reads TRBD1 or TRBD2 (5 bases each). The CDR3 has 14 residues. Trimming took 5 bases from V and 3 from J, leaving 11 bases between them. CDR1 and CDR2 (germline): SGHTA, FQGNSA. In DNA form, the CDR3 reads TGTGCCAGCAGCCTCCGGGACGACTACAATGAGCAGTTCTTC. Amino acids: CASSLRDDYNEQFF.

The gene calls are TRBV7-9 and TRBJ2-7; TRBD2 might be the D (6 bases). The CDR3 loop spans 14 amino acids. V was pared by 5 bases and J by 5 bases, with 16 bases between. CDR1 is SEHNR, CDR2 FQNEAQ, per germline (reference sequence). CDR3 region: CASSAGPGGDEQYF. The CDR3 DNA follows: TGTGCCAGCAGCGCTGGCCCCGGCGGGGACGAGCAGTACTTC.

The chain is built from TRBV7-9 and TRBJ2-1, with 7 bases lining up with TRBD2. Germline V gene sequence: CDR1 SEHNR, CDR2 FQNEAQ (reference sequence). V trimming: 4 bases; J trimming: 2 bases; junction bases outside the gene matches: 8. This CDR3 is built from 16 residues. CDR3 DNA sequence: TGTGCCAGCAGCTCCAAGCGGGGTCGAGCCTACAATGAGCAGTTCTTC. Protein: CASSSKRGRAYNEQFF.

The CDR3: CASSLSGGTQYF. CDR3 in DNA: TGTGCCAGCAGTTTATCAGGGGGGACCCAGTACTTC. The chain joins TRBV27 to TRBJ2-5; weak D call: TRBD1 (6 bases). V dropped 0 bases and J dropped 7 bases, with 6 bases sitting between them. In germline, CDR1 is MNHEY, CDR2 SMNVEV (reference sequence). The CDR3 loop spans 12 amino acids.